This entry is about one TCR beta chain. This entry belongs to a study of blood T cell repertoires in COVID-19. Study-wide background: Samples of COVID-19 (acute and convalescent) were obtained from the United States, Italy and Spain. From T cells, B-cell-depleted T cells, or PBMCs came the material, which was cDNA or gDNA.

Germline CDR1 is LGHNA and CDR2 is YNFKEQ. CDR3 length: 15 residues. V trimming: 3 bases; J trimming: 3 bases; junction bases outside the gene matches: 2. Authors' methods: Cell counts per sample came from amplifying reference gene primers. Produced via immunoSEQ multiplex PCR; TCRdb's table is partial and in-frame only. V, J and clone size are those of that table, while D and trimming were read from the DNA. The table records around 100,000 clones, about 80% of them present only once. This sequence was found in a woman aged 70-85 years with acute or convalescent COVID-19. Material: peripheral blood. V gene TRBV4-2 combines with J gene TRBJ2-5, with 12 bases that match TRBD1. The CDR3 here is CASSQGQGAEETQYF. The DNA for the CDR3 is TGTGCCAGCAGCCAGGGACAGGGGGCGGAAGAGACCCAGTACTTC.